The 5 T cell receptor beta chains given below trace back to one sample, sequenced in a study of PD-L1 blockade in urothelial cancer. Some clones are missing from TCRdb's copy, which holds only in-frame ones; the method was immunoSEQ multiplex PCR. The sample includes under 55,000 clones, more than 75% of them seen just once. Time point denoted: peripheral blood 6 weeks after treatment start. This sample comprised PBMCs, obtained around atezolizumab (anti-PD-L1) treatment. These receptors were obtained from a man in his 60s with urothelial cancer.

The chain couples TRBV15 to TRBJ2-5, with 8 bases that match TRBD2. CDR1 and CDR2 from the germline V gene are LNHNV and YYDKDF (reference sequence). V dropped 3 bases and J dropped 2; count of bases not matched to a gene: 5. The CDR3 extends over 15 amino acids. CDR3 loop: CATSSVAGSQETQYF. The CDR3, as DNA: TGTGCCACCAGCAGCGTAGCGGGGAGTCAAGAGACCCAGTACTTC.

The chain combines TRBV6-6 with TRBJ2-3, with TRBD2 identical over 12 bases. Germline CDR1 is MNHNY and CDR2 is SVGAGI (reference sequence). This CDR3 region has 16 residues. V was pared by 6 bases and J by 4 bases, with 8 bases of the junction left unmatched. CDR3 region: CASSRLAGVRADTQYF. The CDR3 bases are TGTGCCAGCAGCAGACTAGCGGGGGTGAGGGCAGATACGCAGTATTTT.

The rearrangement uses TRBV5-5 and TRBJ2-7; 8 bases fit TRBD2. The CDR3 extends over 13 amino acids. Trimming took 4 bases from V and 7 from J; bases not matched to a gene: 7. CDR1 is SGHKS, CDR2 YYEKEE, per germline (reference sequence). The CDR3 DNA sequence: TGTGCCAGCAGCCTCCCGACGGGAGGGGAGCAGTACTTC. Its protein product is CASSLPTGGEQYF.

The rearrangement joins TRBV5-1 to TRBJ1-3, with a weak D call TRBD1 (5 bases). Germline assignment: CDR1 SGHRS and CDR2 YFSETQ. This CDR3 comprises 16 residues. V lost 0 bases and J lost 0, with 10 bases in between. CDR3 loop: CASSLEGTLSGNTIYF. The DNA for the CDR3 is TGCGCCAGCAGCTTGGAAGGGACTCTCTCTGGAAACACCATATATTTT. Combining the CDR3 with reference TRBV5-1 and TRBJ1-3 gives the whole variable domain KAGVTQTPRYLIKTRGQQVTLSCSPISGHRSVSWYQQTPGQGLQFLFEYFSETQRNKGNFPGRFSGRQFSNSRSEMNVSTLELGDSALYLCASSLEGTLSGNTIYFGEGSWLTVV.

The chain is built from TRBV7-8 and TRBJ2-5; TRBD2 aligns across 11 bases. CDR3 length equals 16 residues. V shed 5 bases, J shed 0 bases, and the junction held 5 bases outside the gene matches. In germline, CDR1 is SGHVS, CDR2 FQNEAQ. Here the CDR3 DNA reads TGTGCCAGCAGCCCGGGACTAGCGGAGTACCAAGAGACCCAGTACTTC. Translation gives CASSPGLAEYQETQYF.